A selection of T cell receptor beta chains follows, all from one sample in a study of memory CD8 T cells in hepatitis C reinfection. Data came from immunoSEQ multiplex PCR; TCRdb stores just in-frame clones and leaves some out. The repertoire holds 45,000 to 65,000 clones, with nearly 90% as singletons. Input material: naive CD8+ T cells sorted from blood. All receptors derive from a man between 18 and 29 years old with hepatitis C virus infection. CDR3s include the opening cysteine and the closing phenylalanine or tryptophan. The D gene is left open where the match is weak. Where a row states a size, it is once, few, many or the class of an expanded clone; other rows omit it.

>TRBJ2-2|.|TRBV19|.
TGTGCCAGTAGCCCCAAGACTGGGAACACCGGGGAGCTGTTTTTT
CASSPKTGNTGELFF
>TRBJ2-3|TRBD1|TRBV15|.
TGTGCCACCAGCGCCCGCCGGACAGGGCCCGCAGATACGCAGTATTTT
CATSARRTGPADTQYF
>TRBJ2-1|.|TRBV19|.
TGTGCCAGTAGTATAGGATCAGCGGCGAGCTCCTACAATGAGCAGTTCTTC
CASSIGSAASSYNEQFF
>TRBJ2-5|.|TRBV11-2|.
TGTGCCAGCAGCTTAGGACAGGTTTGGGAGACCCAGTACTTC
CASSLGQVWETQYF
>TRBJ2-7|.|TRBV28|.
TGTGCTGGGTCCGGACAGAGAGATTGGGAGCAGTACTTC
CAGSGQRDWEQYF
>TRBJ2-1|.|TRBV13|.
TGTGCCAGCAGCTTAGGAATGGGGCCAATCTACAATGAGCAGTTCTTC
CASSLGMGPIYNEQFF
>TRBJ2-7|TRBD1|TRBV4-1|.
TGTGCCAGCAGCCAAGAAAGGGACAGCTCCTACGAGCAGTACTTC
CASSQERDSSYEQYF
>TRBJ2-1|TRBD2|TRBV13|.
TGTGCCAGCAGCGCGGGACTAGCGGGAGCTTACAATGAGCAGTTCTTC
CASSAGLAGAYNEQFF
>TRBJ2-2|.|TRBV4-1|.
TGCGCCAGCAGCCAAGATAACGGGGAGCTGTTTTTT
CASSQDNGELFF
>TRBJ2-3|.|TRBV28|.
TGTGCCAGCAGTCCTTCACAGGGACCCACAGATACGCAGTATTTT
CASSPSQGPTDTQYF
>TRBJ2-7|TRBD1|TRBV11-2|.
TGTGCCAGCAGCTTGCCAGGGGGCCGGGAGTGGTACGAGCAGTACTTC
CASSLPGGREWYEQYF
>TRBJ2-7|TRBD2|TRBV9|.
TGTGCCAGCAGCGAGGGACTAGCGGGGGGATTCTACGAGCAGTACTTC
CASSEGLAGGFYEQYF
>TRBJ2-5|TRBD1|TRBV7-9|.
TGTGCCAGCAGCCATCAAGGGACAGGGCCTATCCAAGAGACCCAGTACTTC
CASSHQGTGPIQETQYF
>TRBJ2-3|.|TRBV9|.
TGTGCCAGCAGTCCTTCGGGGAAAAGCACAGATACGCAGTATTTT
CASSPSGKSTDTQYF
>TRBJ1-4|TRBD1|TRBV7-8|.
TGTGCCAGCAGCAGGACAGGGGAAGAAAAACTGTTTTTT
CASSRTGEEKLFF
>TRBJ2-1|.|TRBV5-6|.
TGTGCCAGCAGCCGACTTGACGATGAGCAGTTCTTC
CASSRLDDEQFF
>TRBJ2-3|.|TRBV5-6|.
TGTGCCAGCAGCTTGGCGGGGGGCACAGATACGCAGTATTTT
CASSLAGGTDTQYF
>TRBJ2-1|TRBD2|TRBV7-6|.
TGTGCCAGCAGCTTAGTTACGCCTAGCGGGAGGAGGGTCGATGAGCAGTTCTTC
CASSLVTPSGRRVDEQFF
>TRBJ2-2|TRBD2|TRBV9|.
TGTGCCAGCAGCGTAGACGGCGGGGGTGGTTCCGGGGAGCTGTTTTTT
CASSVDGGGGSGELFF
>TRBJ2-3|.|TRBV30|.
TGTGCCTGGAGTGAGGGGGAGGGGTACACAGATACGCAGTATTTT
CAWSEGEGYTDTQYF
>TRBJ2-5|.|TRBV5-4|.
TGTGCCAGCAGCTCGCCGGGGGCTGCGGGGGAATTCTCGTACCAAGAGACCCAGTACTTC
CASSSPGAAGEFSYQETQYF
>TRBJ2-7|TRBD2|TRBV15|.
TGTGCCACCAGCAGTAATCCGGGACTAGCGGGAGCTTACGAGCAGTACTTC
CATSSNPGLAGAYEQYF
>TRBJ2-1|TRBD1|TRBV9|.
TGTGCCAGCAGCGTAGACGACAGGGGAGGCGATGAGCAGTTCTTC
CASSVDDRGGDEQFF
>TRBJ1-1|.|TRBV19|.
TGTGCCAGTAGTATCGGATCAGGCCTTAACACTGAAGCTTTCTTT
CASSIGSGLNTEAFF
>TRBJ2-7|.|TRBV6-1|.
TGTGCCAGCAGTGATGCGCCTGGGGGGGAGCAGTACTTC
CASSDAPGGEQYF
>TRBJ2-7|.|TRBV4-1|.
TGCGCCAGCAGCCAAGATGCGTCCGTAAGCTCCTACGAGCAGTACTTC
CASSQDASVSSYEQYF
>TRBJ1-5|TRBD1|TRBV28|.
TGTGCCAGCAGTTGGTCTACCGGGACAGAGAACCTCAATCAGCCCCAGCATTTT
CASSWSTGTENLNQPQHF
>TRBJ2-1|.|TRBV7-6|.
TGTGCCAGCAGCTTAGTCACAGGCCCCTACAATGAGCAGTTCTTC
CASSLVTGPYNEQFF
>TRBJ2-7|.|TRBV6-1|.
TGTGCCAGCAGCGAGGAAACCTACGAGCAGTACTTC
CASSEETYEQYF
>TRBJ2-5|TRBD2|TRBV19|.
TGTGCCAGTAGTATTAGCGGGGGGGCCGGGACCCAGTACTTC
CASSISGGAGTQYF
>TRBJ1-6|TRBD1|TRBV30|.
TGTGCCTGGAGAGAACCCGGGACAGGGGATTCACCCCTCCACTTT
CAWREPGTGDSPLHF
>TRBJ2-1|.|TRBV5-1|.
TGCGCCAGCAGCTTCGACAGATCCTACAATGAGCAGTTCTTC
CASSFDRSYNEQFF
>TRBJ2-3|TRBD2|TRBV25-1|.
TGTGCCAGCGCCGGGACTAGCGGGAGAGGTAGCACAGATACGCAGTATTTT
CASAGTSGRGSTDTQYF
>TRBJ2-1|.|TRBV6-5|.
TGTGCCAGCAGTTACTACAAAGGAGATGAGCAGTTCTTC
CASSYYKGDEQFF
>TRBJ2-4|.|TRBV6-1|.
TGTGCCAGCAGTTCGGAGGCGGGCATTCAGTACTTC
CASSSEAGIQYF
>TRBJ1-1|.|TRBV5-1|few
TGCGCCAGCAGCTATGGTTGGGGAGTGAACACTGAAGCTTTCTTT
CASSYGWGVNTEAFF
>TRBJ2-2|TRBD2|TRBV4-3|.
TGCGCCAGCAGCCACCCACCGGGACTAGCGGGGGGCGGCCTTGGCGGGGAGCTGTTTTTT
CASSHPPGLAGGGLGGELFF
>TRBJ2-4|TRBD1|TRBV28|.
TGTGCCAGCAGTGCCATATCCGGGACAGAAAACATTCAGTACTTC
CASSAISGTENIQYF
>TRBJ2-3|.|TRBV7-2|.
TGTGCCAGCAACATGGAGGATATTCGCACAGATACGCAGTATTTT
CASNMEDIRTDTQYF
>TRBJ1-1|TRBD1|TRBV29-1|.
TGCAGCGTTGACGGAATTTTGGCGGAGGGACAGGGAGGTACTGAAGCTTTCTTT
CSVDGILAEGQGGTEAFF
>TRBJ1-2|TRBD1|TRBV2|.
TGTGCCAGCAGTGGGACAGGGGAGTGGTGGGGCTACACCTTC
CASSGTGEWWGYTF
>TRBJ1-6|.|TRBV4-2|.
TGTGCCAGCAGCCAAGAACACAACCCCCTCCACTTT
CASSQEHNPLHF
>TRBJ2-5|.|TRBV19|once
TGTGCCAGTAGTATAGATCAAGGGGAAGAGACCCAGTACTTC
CASSIDQGEETQYF
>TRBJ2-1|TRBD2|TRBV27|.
TGTGCCAGCGCCTTGACTAGCGGGAGTTATAATGAGCAGTTCTTC
CASALTSGSYNEQFF
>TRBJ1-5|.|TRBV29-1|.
TGCAGCGTTATCTTTGGAGGAGATACGCAGCATTTT
CSVIFGGDTQHF
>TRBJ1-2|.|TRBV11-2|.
TGTGCCAGCAGCTTAGGTGGCGGGCAGGGCTACACCTTC
CASSLGGGQGYTF
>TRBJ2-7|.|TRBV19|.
TGTGCCAGTAGTATCGGGAGCTCCTACGAGCAGTACTTC
CASSIGSSYEQYF
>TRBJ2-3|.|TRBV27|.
TGTGCCAGCAGTTTTTCGAGTCGGGGCACAGATACGCAGTATTTT
CASSFSSRGTDTQYF
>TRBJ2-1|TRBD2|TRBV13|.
TGTGCCAGCAGTCTAGAGCGGGGGAGCTCCTACAATGAGCAGTTCTTC
CASSLERGSSYNEQFF
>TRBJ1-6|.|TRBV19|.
TGTGCCAGTAGTATGTGGGCAGATTCACCCCTCCACTTT
CASSMWADSPLHF
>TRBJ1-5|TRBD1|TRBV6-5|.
TGTGCCAGCAGTCCCGGACAGGGAAGCCAGCCCCAGCATTTT
CASSPGQGSQPQHF
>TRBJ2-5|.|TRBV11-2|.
TGTGCCAGCAGCCTAACCGAAGAGACCCAGTACTTC
CASSLTEETQYF
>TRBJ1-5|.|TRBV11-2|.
TGTGCCAGCAGCTTAGATGGGGCAGCCAGTCAGCCCCAGCATTTT
CASSLDGAASQPQHF
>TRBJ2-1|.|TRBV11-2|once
TGTGCCAGCAGCTTAGGGCCCAGGGGCGGGTTCAATGAGCAGTTCTTC
CASSLGPRGGFNEQFF
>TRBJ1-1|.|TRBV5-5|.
TGTGCCAGCAGCTTGTGGGGGGAAATCACTGAAGCTTTCTTT
CASSLWGEITEAFF
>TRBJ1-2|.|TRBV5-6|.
TGTGCCAGCAGCTTGGGACTAGTAGACTATGGCTACACCTTC
CASSLGLVDYGYTF
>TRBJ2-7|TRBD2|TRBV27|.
TGTGCCAGCAGTTGGGGCGGGAGGTCCTACGAGCAGTACTTC
CASSWGGRSYEQYF
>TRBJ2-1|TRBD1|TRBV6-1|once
TGTGCCAGCAGTGAAGCGCAGGGGGCTCGGAATGAGCAGTTCTTC
CASSEAQGARNEQFF
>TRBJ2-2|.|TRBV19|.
TGTGCCAGTAGTCCCGGAGGAGACGGGGAGCTGTTTTTT
CASSPGGDGELFF